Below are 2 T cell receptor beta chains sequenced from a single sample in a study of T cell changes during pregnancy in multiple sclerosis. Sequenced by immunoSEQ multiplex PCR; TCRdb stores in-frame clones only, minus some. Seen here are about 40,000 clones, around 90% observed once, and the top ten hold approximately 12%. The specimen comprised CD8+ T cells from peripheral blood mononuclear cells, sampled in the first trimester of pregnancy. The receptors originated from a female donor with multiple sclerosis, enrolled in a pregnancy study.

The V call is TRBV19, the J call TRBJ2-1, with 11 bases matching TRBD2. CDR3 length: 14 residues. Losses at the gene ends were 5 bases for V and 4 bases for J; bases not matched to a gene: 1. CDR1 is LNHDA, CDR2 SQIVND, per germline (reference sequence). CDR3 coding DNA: TGTGCCAGTAGTTCTAGCGGGAGGTACAATGAGCAGTTCTTC. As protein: CASSSSGRYNEQFF.

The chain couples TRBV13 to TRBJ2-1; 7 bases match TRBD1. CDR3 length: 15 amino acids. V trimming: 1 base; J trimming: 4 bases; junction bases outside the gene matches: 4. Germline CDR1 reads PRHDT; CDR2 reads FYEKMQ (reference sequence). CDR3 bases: TGTGCCAGCAGCTTAGACAGGGGCGCTTACAATGAGCAGTTCTTC. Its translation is CASSLDRGAYNEQFF.